This TCR beta chain comes out of a study of blood T cells in healthy people across ages. Trimming pared 3 bases from V and 1 base from J, leaving 13 bases between. CDR1 and CDR2 from the germline V gene are SGHTS and YDEGEE. There are 15 residues in the CDR3. Only a few counts were recorded for this clonotype. Antigen specificity is unknown. Findings of the study overall: With unsorted PBMCs, a conclusive comparison of naive versus antigen-experienced cells was not possible.

Together with a sample-barcoded 5' primer, a J-beta primer mix was included in a second PCR lasting roughly 7 to 11 cycles. TCRdb recomputed calls from the 5' RACE reads with MiXCR, one row per CDR3 protein. The sample carries about 690,000 distinct CDR3 sequences, roughly 43% recorded once. RNA extraction gave at least 5 micrograms of total RNA per sample. The V gene is TRBV5-8, the J gene TRBJ1-1; D unclear. The source of this sequence is an elderly man in good health. The sequencing input was blood. CDR3 sequence reads: CASSSEGFWNTEAFF. For the CDR3, the DNA is TGTGCCAGCAGCTCAGAGGGTTTTTGGAACACTGAAGCTTTCTTT.